Following are 8 T cell receptor beta chains from one sample sequenced in a study of CD8 T cells in ankylosing spondylitis. TCRdb fed the 5' RACE reads into MiXCR, producing one record per CDR3 protein. The sample has some 120,000 distinct CDR3 sequences, about 6.4% seen once. Sequences were obtained from blood, either unsorted or a sorted T cell fraction (not recorded which). These receptors all come from a male donor with ankylosing spondylitis or in good health (not recorded which).

This clonotype was seen many times. The chain employs TRBV7-2 and TRBJ2-7; no firm D call. The CDR3 has 14 amino acids. Germline V gives CDR1 SGHTA, CDR2 FQGNSA. V was shortened by 1 base and J by 5 bases, with 12 bases between the two germline ends. For the CDR3, the DNA is TGTGCCAGCAGCTTAGTGGTGGAGATAGACGAGCAGTACTTC. As protein: CASSLVVEIDEQYF.

This clonotype was recorded at least ten times. The gene calls are TRBV10-3 and TRBJ2-5; D unclear. CDR1 ENHRY and CDR2 SYGVKD come from the germline V gene. CDR3 size: 12 residues. V lost 0 bases to trimming and J lost 5 bases, with 4 bases between them. CDR3 loop: CAISESQETQYF. The CDR3 bases are TGTGCCATCAGTGAGTCTCAGGAGACCCAGTACTTC.

This clonotype was picked up many times. This chain links TRBV5-1 with TRBJ2-1; D is uncertain. This CDR3 region has 16 residues. From germline, CDR1 is SGHRS and CDR2 YFSETQ. V was clipped by 0 bases and J by 0 bases, with 10 bases between them. The CDR3 loop reads CASSLVPSGSYNEQFF. Written as DNA, the CDR3 is TGCGCCAGCAGCTTGGTCCCCAGTGGCTCCTACAATGAGCAGTTCTTC.

This clonotype was seen ten or more times. This chain links TRBV19 with TRBJ2-3; D may be TRBD2 (7 bases). The V end lost 3 bases, the J end lost 5 bases, and 12 bases lay between the germline ends. Per the germline V gene, CDR1 is LNHDA and CDR2 is SQIVND (reference sequence). The CDR3 loop spans 14 amino acids. CDR3 protein: CASSILGGGDTQYF. CDR3 DNA sequence: TGTGCCAGTAGTATTTTAGGGGGGGGAGATACGCAGTATTTT.

The sample holds many counts of this clonotype. The chain joins TRBV6-5 to TRBJ1-3; 9 bases align to TRBD1. The V and J ends lost 4 bases and 2 bases, in that order; junction bases with no gene match: 3. CDR3 length: 15 residues. Germline CDR1 reads MNHEY; CDR2 reads SVGAGI. Here the CDR3 DNA reads TGTGCCAGCAGTTCCGGGACAGGGCCTGGAAACACCATATATTTT. Protein sequence: CASSSGTGPGNTIYF.

This clonotype has ten or more counts. The rearrangement links TRBV5-1 to TRBJ2-7; D may correspond to TRBD1 or TRBD2 (6 bases each). This CDR3 contains 14 residues. The germline CDR1 and CDR2 sequences are SGHRS and YFSETQ. Trimming pared 2 bases from V and 5 bases from J, leaving 14 bases between. CDR3 loop: CASSFPSGADEQYF. In DNA form, the CDR3 reads TGCGCCAGCAGCTTTCCATCGGGGGCGGACGAGCAGTACTTC.

This clonotype was seen repeatedly, ten times or more. This chain uses TRBV5-1 with TRBJ1-3; D uncertain. The CDR3 extends over 13 amino acids. CDR1 and CDR2 from the germline V gene are SGHRS and YFSETQ. Trimming shortened V by 3 bases and J by 3 bases, and 7 bases separated the two germline ends. CDR3 residues: CASSSAFGNTIYF. CDR3 DNA sequence: TGCGCCAGCAGCTCGGCGTTTGGAAACACCATATATTTT. The whole variable domain, remainder taken from reference TRBV5-1 and TRBJ1-3, is KAGVTQTPRYLIKTRGQQVTLSCSPISGHRSVSWYQQTPGQGLQFLFEYFSETQRNKGNFPGRFSGRQFSNSRSEMNVSTLELGDSALYLCASSSAFGNTIYFGEGSWLTVV.

This rearrangement joins TRBV7-9 to TRBJ2-2; D not resolved. Germline lookup yields CDR1 SEHNR and CDR2 FQNEAQ (reference sequence). Trimming shortened V by 3 bases and J by 2 bases, and 7 bases separated the two germline ends. The CDR3 has 14 residues. The DNA of the CDR3 is TGTGCCAGCAGCTTTGACGGAAACACCGGGGAGCTGTTTTTT. Translated: CASSFDGNTGELFF.